This passage covers 27 T cell receptor beta chains from one sample sequenced in a study of vaccination effects on CD4 cells after COVID-19. Here immunoSEQ multiplex PCR was the method, and the copy in TCRdb shows in-frame clones only, minus some. Among about 22,000 clones listed, roughly two thirds were seen once. No antigen is known for these receptors. Using viral peptide pools, the ViraFEST assay grew out antigen-specific CD4+ T cells prior to sequencing. CD4+ T cell isolation took place after less than 13 days of culture. Either the mRNA-1273 or the BNT162b2 vaccine was given to participants as two doses. Sample: CD4+ T cells from PBMCs cultured with SARS-CoV-2 spike peptides, taken after COVID-19 vaccination. Receptors originate from a human donor who received a COVID-19 vaccine.

The rearrangement joins TRBV7-6 to TRBJ1-1; D not resolved. CDR1 SGHVS and CDR2 FNYEAQ come from the germline V gene. Trimming removed 2 bases at V and 4 bases at J, with 14 bases between. This CDR3 region has 15 residues. The CDR3 bases are TGTGCCAGCAGCTTACGCCGGGGTCAGAGCACTGAAGCTTTCTTT. This gives the protein CASSLRRGQSTEAFF.

This chain links TRBV27 with TRBJ1-6, with 9 bases matching TRBD1. Trimming cost V 5 bases and J 9 bases; bases outside gene matches: 11. The CDR3 runs 16 residues. Germline V CDR1 and CDR2: MNHEY, SMNVEV (reference sequence). The CDR3 sequence is CASSPQQGARGSPLHF. CDR3 DNA sequence: TGTGCCAGCAGTCCCCAACAGGGGGCGCGAGGTTCACCCCTCCACTTT.

The chain has TRBV21-1 and TRBJ1-1; the tabulated D call, TRBD1, remains unverified against the DNA. TRBV21-1 is listed as a pseudogene. CDR3 size: 14 residues. CDR3 protein: CAAEGGPMNTEAFF. The CDR3 coding sequence is TGTGCCGCGGAAGGGGGACCCATGAACACTGAAGCTTTCTTT.

The genes are TRBV14 and TRBJ2-5; D may be TRBD2 (5 bases). The CDR3 contains 13 residues. Trimming took 3 bases from V and 9 from J, leaving 14 bases between them. Per the germline V gene, CDR1 is SGHDN and CDR2 is FVKESK. CDR3 loop: CASSQALVSAQYF. The CDR3 nucleotides are TGTGCCAGCAGCCAGGCACTAGTATCGGCCCAGTACTTC.

J is TRBJ2-7 and V is TRBV7-9; TRBD1 is a possible D gene (5 bases). The length of the CDR3 is 17 residues. The germline gives CDR1 SEHNR, CDR2 FQNEAQ (reference sequence). V lost 5 bases and J 2 bases, leaving 22 bases between the germline ends. This CDR3 is CASSVTQGTDRPYEQYF. The CDR3 DNA sequence: TGTGCCAGCAGCGTGACCCAGGGAACCGATCGACCCTACGAGCAGTACTTC.

This clone was counted a few times. The rearrangement links TRBV15 to TRBJ1-1; a possible D gene is TRBD1 (6 bases). Germline loops: CDR1 LNHNV, CDR2 YYDKDF (reference sequence). CDR3 size: 18 residues. Trimming took off 0 bases at V and 0 bases at J, with 17 bases between the two ends. The CDR3: CATSRDRSAGAMNTEAFF. The DNA of the CDR3 is TGTGCCACCAGCAGAGATCGGTCGGCAGGGGCGATGAACACTGAAGCTTTCTTT.

The rearrangement joins TRBV4-1 to TRBJ2-3; D is possibly TRBD2 (5 bases). V was cut by 1 base and J by 5 bases, with 10 bases left in between. The CDR3 has 14 amino acids. The germline V gene encodes CDR1 MGHRA and CDR2 YSYEKL. The CDR3 is CASSQALREDTQYF. For the CDR3, the DNA is TGCGCCAGCAGCCAAGCGTTACGGGAAGATACGCAGTATTTT.

V gene TRBV5-6 combines with J gene TRBJ1-1; perhaps TRBD1 as D (5 bases). V was trimmed by 7 bases and J by 0 bases, leaving 13 bases between them. Germline CDR1 reads SGHDT; CDR2 reads YYEEEE. This CDR3 is 14 amino acids long. The CDR3 nucleotides are TGTGCCAGCGGCACGGGACGGCTGAACACTGAAGCTTTCTTT. It encodes CASGTGRLNTEAFF.

This sequence joins TRBV27 and TRBJ1-4; D is perhaps TRBD1 (5 bases). Trimming pared 6 bases from V and 8 bases from J, leaving 16 bases between. CDR1 is MNHEY and CDR2 is SMNVEV in the germline V gene (reference sequence). There are 14 residues in the CDR3. Written as DNA, the CDR3 is TGTGCCAGCAGCCCCCTAGGGGAAGGGGAAAAACTGTTTTTT. It translates to CASSPLGEGEKLFF. Variable domain in full (rest from reference TRBV27 and TRBJ1-4): EAQVTQNPRYLITVTGKKLTVTCSQNMNHEYMSWYRQDPGLGLRQIYYSMNVEVTDKGDVPEGYKVSRKEKRNFPLILESPSPNQTSLYFCASSPLGEGEKLFFGSGTQLSVL.

This clone was observed a handful of times. The chain joins TRBV5-4 to TRBJ1-2, with 11 bases aligning to TRBD1. This CDR3 contains 15 residues. CDR1 is SGHNT and CDR2 is YYREEE in the germline V gene (reference sequence). The junction had 9 bases not matched to a gene; V was cut back by 3 bases and J by 8 bases. The CDR3 region is CASSYPGQGVGGYTF. CDR3 sequence (DNA): TGTGCCAGCAGCTACCCGGGACAGGGGGTTGGGGGCTACACCTTC.

The chain couples TRBV7-8 to TRBJ2-7, with a tentative D call TRBD2 (5 bases). From germline, CDR1 is SGHVS and CDR2 FQNEAQ. The CDR3 spans 14 residues. With 1 base removed from V and 3 bases from J, the gap between germline ends came to 10 bases. The CDR3 loop is CASSLVGSDYEQYF. CDR3 in DNA: TGTGCCAGCAGCTTAGTTGGTAGCGACTACGAGCAGTACTTC.

The V call is TRBV6-5, the J call TRBJ2-7, with 10 bases lining up with TRBD1. Trimming cost V 2 bases and J 6 bases; bases outside gene matches: 1. CDR3 size: 13 residues. The germline gives CDR1 MNHEY, CDR2 SVGAGI. In nucleotides, the CDR3 is TGTGCCAGCAGTTACGACAGGGGGCTCGAGCAGTACTTC. Encoded protein: CASSYDRGLEQYF.

The CDR3 here is CASSSRTGNTEAFF. The CDR3 DNA sequence: TGTGCCAGCAGTTCCCGGACAGGTAACACTGAAGCTTTCTTT. The V call is TRBV27, the J call TRBJ1-1; 7 positions agree with TRBD1. The CDR3 contains 14 residues. Trimming cost V 4 bases and J 2 bases; bases outside gene matches: 4. Per germline, CDR1 MNHEY and CDR2 SMNVEV (reference sequence).

This chain uses TRBV3-1 (or the pseudogene TRBV3-2) with TRBJ2-6; 12 nucleotides align to TRBD2. J lost 0 bases, V lost 4 bases, and 1 base had no gene match. The CDR3 covers 17 residues. CDR1 is LGHDT, CDR2 YNNKEL, per germline (reference sequence). CDR3 sequence: CASSRLAGDSGANVLTF. The DNA of the CDR3 is TGTGCCAGCAGCCGACTAGCGGGGGACTCTGGGGCCAACGTCCTGACTTTC.

This clone was counted between two and nine times. The CDR3 region is CASSLSGSGSLNEQFF. The CDR3 nucleotides read TGTGCCAGCAGTTTATCGGGCAGCGGGAGTTTAAATGAGCAGTTCTTC. The genes are TRBV11-2 and TRBJ2-1, with 8 bases matching TRBD2. The J segment lost 7 bases and the V segment lost 6 bases, leaving 14 bases of the junction unmatched. Germline lookup yields CDR1 SGHAT and CDR2 FQNNGV. The CDR3 covers 16 residues.

This clone was seen only once. CDR3 DNA sequence: TGTGCCAGCAGCTTAAGATCGGCGGGGGGGGATCAGCCCCAGCATTTT. This encodes CASSLRSAGGDQPQHF. The chain is built from TRBV11-2 and TRBJ1-5; D is possibly TRBD1 (5 bases). The V end lost 2 bases, the J end lost 5 bases, and 16 bases lay between the germline ends. In germline, CDR1 is SGHAT, CDR2 FQNNGV. The CDR3 runs to 16 residues.

This clone was detected a few times. CDR3 protein: CASSLRQGVYDEQFF. DNA of the CDR3: TGCGCCAGCAGCCTCAGACAGGGGGTTTACGATGAGCAGTTCTTC. The chain combines TRBV10-1 with TRBJ2-1; 9 bases align to TRBD1. The ends lost 6 bases at V and 8 bases at J; junction bases unmatched: 11. The CDR3 runs to 15 residues. The germline CDR1 and CDR2 sequences are WNHNN and SYGVQD (reference sequence).

This chain joins TRBV3-1 (or the pseudogene TRBV3-2) and TRBJ2-1; no clear D. Per germline, CDR1 LGHDT and CDR2 YNNKEL (reference sequence). The CDR3 is 12 residues long. V was shortened by 0 bases and J by 9 bases, with 6 bases between the two germline ends. CDR3 amino acids: CASSQDLIEQFF. DNA of the CDR3: TGTGCCAGCAGCCAAGATCTAATTGAGCAGTTCTTC.

This chain joins TRBV19 and TRBJ2-1, with 11 positions matching TRBD2. The CDR3 runs to 16 residues. J gave up 2 bases and V 5 bases, and 5 bases lay outside the gene matches. The germline CDR1 and CDR2 sequences are LNHDA and SQIVND (reference sequence). Here the CDR3 DNA reads TGTGCCAGTAGTTTCCTAGCGGGAGGAGCCTACAATGAGCAGTTCTTC. The encoded protein is CASSFLAGGAYNEQFF.

There are a few counts of this clone. The chain carries TRBV5-1 and TRBJ2-1; 7 nucleotides align to TRBD1. The CDR3 has 14 amino acids. Germline CDR1 SGHRS, CDR2 YFSETQ. The V gene end was trimmed by 7 bases and the J gene end by 1 base; junction bases not matched to a gene: 5. CDR3 sequence reads: CASREGASYNEQFF. Written as DNA, the CDR3 is TGCGCCAGCCGAGAGGGGGCATCCTACAATGAGCAGTTCTTC. The variable domain in full, completed from reference TRBV5-1 and TRBJ2-1, reads KAGVTQTPRYLIKTRGQQVTLSCSPISGHRSVSWYQQTPGQGLQFLFEYFSETQRNKGNFPGRFSGRQFSNSRSEMNVSTLELGDSALYLCASREGASYNEQFFGPGTRLTVL.

This chain links TRBV5-8 with TRBJ2-7; the D is unclear. CDR3 length equals 14 residues. Trimming removed 7 bases at V and 2 bases at J, with 16 bases between. Germline loops: CDR1 SGHTS, CDR2 YDEGEE. The CDR3 nucleotides read TGTGCCAGCCGAGTTAGGCTCCTCGCCTACGAGCAGTACTTC. This gives the protein CASRVRLLAYEQYF. The variable domain in full, with the rest retrieved from reference TRBV5-8 and TRBJ2-7, is EAGVTQSPTHLIKTRGQQATLRCSPISGHTSVYWYQQALGLGLQFLLWYDEGEERNRGNFPPRFSGRQFPNYSSELNVNALELEDSALYLCASRVRLLAYEQYFGPGTRLTVT.

The chain uses TRBV6-5 and TRBJ2-1, with D perhaps TRBD2 (5 bases). This CDR3 comprises 14 residues. Trimming cost V 4 bases and J 4 bases, with 11 bases left between them. Germline CDR1 is MNHEY and CDR2 is SVGAGI. CDR3 loop: CASSSHPGYNEQFF. The CDR3 DNA reads as TGTGCCAGCAGTTCCCATCCGGGGTACAATGAGCAGTTCTTC.

The chain couples TRBV5-4 to TRBJ1-1; tentatively, D is TRBD1 (6 bases). The CDR3 is 16 amino acids. The germline V and J ends were trimmed by 0 bases and 0 bases, with 12 bases remaining between them. Germline V gene sequence: CDR1 SGHNT, CDR2 YYREEE (reference sequence). CDR3: CASSLELRGMNTEAFF. The CDR3 coding sequence is TGTGCCAGCAGCTTGGAATTGAGGGGGATGAACACTGAAGCTTTCTTT.

This clone was counted a few times. The J gene is TRBJ1-1, the V gene TRBV7-9; D uncertain. Germline lookup yields CDR1 SEHNR and CDR2 FQNEAQ (reference sequence). The CDR3 is 12 amino acids. Trimming removed 4 bases from V and 8 bases from J, with 11 bases in between. The CDR3 is CASSSRQGEAFF. CDR3 nucleotide sequence: TGTGCCAGCAGCTCTAGACAAGGAGAAGCTTTCTTT. Combining the CDR3 with reference TRBV7-9 and TRBJ1-1 gives the whole variable domain DTGVSQNPRHKITKRGQNVTFRCDPISEHNRLYWYRQTLGQGPEFLTYFQNEAQLEKSRLLSDRFSAERPKGSFSTLEIQRTEQGDSAMYLCASSSRQGEAFFGQGTRLTVV.

The rearrangement links TRBV6-5 to TRBJ1-2; D perhaps matches TRBD1 (6 bases). Per the germline V gene, CDR1 is MNHEY and CDR2 is SVGAGI. CDR3 length equals 14 residues. Trimming left V 6 bases short and J 6 bases short, with 17 bases between. The CDR3 reads CASSPGLPGDGYTF. The CDR3 DNA reads TGTGCCAGCAGCCCCGGGCTCCCAGGGGATGGCTACACCTTC.

The chain uses TRBV5-1 and TRBJ2-2; TRBD1 is a possible D gene (5 bases). The CDR3 is 15 amino acids. V lost 3 bases, J lost 0 bases, and 9 bases lay in between. CDR1 SGHRS and CDR2 YFSETQ come from the germline V gene. The CDR3 sequence: CASSWGSANTGELFF. The CDR3 DNA reads as TGCGCCAGCAGCTGGGGCTCGGCGAACACCGGGGAGCTGTTTTTT.

This chain joins TRBV10-2 and TRBJ1-1; 8 bases agree with TRBD1. The CDR3 has 16 residues. Germline lookup yields CDR1 WSHSY and CDR2 SAAADI. The V segment lost 1 base and the J segment 1 base; nucleotides outside the gene matches: 5. The CDR3 sequence is CASSEFLGTGNTEAFF. CDR3 DNA: TGCGCCAGCAGTGAGTTTCTCGGGACAGGGAACACTGAAGCTTTCTTT.